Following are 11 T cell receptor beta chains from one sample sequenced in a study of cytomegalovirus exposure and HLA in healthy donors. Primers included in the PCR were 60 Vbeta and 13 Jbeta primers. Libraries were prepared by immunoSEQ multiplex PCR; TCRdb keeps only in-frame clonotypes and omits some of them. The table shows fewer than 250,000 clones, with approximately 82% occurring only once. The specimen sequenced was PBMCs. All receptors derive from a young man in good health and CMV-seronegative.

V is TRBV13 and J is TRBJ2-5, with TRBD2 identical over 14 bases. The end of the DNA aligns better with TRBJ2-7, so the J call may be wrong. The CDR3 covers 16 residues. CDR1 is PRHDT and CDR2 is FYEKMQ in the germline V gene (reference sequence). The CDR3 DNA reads TGTGCCAGCAGCTCTGGGACTAGCGGGAGAGCCTACGAGCAGTACTTC. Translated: CASSSGTSGRAYEQYF.

CDR3 protein: CAWRGTSGRSSDEQFF. DNA of the CDR3: TGTGCCTGGAGAGGTACTAGCGGGAGGTCCAGCGATGAGCAGTTCTTC. The V call is TRBV30, the J call TRBJ2-1; 12 bases align to TRBD2. CDR1 GTSNPN and CDR2 SVGIG come from the germline V gene (reference sequence). V lost 3 bases, J lost 8 bases, and 11 bases stayed unmatched. The CDR3 has 16 amino acids. Drawing the rest from reference TRBV30 and TRBJ2-1, the complete variable domain is SQTIHQWPATLVQPVGSPLSLECTVEGTSNPNLYWYRQAAGRGLQLLFYSVGIGQISSEVPQNLSASRPQDRQFILSSKKLLLSDSGFYLCAWRGTSGRSSDEQFFGPGTRLTVL.

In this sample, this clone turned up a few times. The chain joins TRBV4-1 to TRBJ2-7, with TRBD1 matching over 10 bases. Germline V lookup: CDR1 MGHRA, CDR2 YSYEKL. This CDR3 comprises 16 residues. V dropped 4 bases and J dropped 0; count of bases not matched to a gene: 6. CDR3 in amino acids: CASSRAGQGGSYEQYF. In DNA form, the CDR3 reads TGCGCCAGCAGCCGAGCAGGACAGGGGGGCTCCTACGAGCAGTACTTC.

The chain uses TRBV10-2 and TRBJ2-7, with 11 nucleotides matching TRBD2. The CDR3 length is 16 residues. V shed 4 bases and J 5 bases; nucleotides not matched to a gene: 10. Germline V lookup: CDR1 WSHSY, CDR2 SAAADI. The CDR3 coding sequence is TGCGCCAGCAGTGGCCCCTTAGCGGGAGGGCTAAACGAGCAGTACTTC. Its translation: CASSGPLAGGLNEQYF.

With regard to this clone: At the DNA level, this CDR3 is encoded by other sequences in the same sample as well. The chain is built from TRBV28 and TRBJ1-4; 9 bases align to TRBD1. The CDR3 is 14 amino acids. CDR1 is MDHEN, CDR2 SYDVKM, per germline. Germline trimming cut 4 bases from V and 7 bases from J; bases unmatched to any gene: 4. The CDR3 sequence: CASSSGQGGEKLFF. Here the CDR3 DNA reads TGTGCCAGCAGTTCGGGACAGGGAGGTGAAAAACTGTTTTTT.

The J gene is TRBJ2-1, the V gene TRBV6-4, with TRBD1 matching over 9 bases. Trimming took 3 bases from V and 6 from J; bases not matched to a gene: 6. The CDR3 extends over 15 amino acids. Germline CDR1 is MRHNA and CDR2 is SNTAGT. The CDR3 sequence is CASSDSGQGTNEQFF. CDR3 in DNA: TGTGCCAGCAGTGATTCCGGACAGGGGACCAATGAGCAGTTCTTC.

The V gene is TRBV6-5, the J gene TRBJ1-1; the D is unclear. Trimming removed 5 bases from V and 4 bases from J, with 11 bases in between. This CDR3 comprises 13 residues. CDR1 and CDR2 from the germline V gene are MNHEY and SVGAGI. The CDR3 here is CASSPREGTEAFF. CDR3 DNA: TGTGCCAGCAGTCCGCGAGAGGGCACTGAAGCTTTCTTT.

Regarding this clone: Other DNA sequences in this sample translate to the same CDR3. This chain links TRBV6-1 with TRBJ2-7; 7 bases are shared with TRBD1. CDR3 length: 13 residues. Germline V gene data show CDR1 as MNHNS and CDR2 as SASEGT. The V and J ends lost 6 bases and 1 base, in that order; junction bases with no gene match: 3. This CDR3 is CASRRGQSYEQYF. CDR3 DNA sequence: TGTGCCAGCAGGAGGGGACAGTCCTACGAGCAGTACTTC.

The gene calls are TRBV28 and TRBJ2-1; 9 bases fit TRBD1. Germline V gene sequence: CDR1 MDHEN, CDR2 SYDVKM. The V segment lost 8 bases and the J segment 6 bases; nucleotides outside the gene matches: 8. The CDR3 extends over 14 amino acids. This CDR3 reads CASFTGGSGNEQFF. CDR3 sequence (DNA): TGTGCCAGCTTCACAGGGGGCTCGGGCAATGAGCAGTTCTTC.

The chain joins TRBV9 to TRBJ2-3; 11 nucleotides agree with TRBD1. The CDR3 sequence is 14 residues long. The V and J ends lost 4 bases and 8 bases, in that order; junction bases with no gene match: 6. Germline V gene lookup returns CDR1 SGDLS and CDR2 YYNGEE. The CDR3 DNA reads TGTGCCAGCAGCTCCGGACAGGGGGCAGGTACGCAGTATTTT. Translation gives CASSSGQGAGTQYF.

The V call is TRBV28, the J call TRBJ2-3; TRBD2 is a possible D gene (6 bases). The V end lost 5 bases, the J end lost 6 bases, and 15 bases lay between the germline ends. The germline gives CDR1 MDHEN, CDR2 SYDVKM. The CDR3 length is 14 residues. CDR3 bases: TGTGCCAGCAGTCTTAGCGGACCCGGGGATACGCAGTATTTT. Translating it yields CASSLSGPGDTQYF. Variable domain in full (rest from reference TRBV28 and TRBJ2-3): DVKVTQSSRYLVKRTGEKVFLECVQDMDHENMFWYRQDPGLGLRLIYFSYDVKMKEKGDIPEGYSVSREKKERFSLILESASTNQTSMYLCASSLSGPGDTQYFGPGTRLTVL.